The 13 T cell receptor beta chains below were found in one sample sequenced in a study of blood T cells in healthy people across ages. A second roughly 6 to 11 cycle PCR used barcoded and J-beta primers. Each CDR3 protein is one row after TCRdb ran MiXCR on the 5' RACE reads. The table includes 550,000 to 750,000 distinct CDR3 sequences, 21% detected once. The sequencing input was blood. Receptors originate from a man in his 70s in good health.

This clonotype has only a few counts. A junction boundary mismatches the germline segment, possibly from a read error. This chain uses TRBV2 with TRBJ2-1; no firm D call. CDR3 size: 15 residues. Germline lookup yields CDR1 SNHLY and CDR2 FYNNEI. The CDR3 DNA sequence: TGTGCCAGCAGTTCCTCCCAACCAGCCCTCAATGAGCAGTCCTTC. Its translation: CASSSSQPALNEQSF.

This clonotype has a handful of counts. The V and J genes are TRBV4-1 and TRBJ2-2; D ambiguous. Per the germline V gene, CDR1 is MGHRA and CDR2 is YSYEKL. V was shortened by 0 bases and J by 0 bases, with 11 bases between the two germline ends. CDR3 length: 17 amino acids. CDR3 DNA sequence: TGCGCCAGCAGCCAAGATGAGTCGGTCGCGAACACCGGGGAGCTGTTTTTT. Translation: CASSQDESVANTGELFF.

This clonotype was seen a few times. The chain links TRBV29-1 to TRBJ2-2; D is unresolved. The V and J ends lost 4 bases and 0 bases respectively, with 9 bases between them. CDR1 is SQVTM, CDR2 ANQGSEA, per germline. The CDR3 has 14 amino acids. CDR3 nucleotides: TGCAGCGTTGGTTCCAGTGCGAACACCGGGGAGCTGTTTTTT. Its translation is CSVGSSANTGELFF.

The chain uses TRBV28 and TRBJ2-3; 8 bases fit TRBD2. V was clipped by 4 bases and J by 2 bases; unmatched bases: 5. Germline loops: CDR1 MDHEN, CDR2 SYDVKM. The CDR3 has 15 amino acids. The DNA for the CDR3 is TGTGCCAGCAGTTCCCAGCGGGGGCTCACAGATACGCAGTATTTT. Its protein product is CASSSQRGLTDTQYF.

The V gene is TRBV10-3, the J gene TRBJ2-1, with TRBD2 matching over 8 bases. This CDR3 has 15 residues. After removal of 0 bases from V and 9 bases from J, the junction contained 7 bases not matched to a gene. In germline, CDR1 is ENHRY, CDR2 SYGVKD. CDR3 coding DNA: TGTGCCATCAGTGAGTCTCAGCGGGAGAACGGTGAGCAGTTCTTC. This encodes CAISESQRENGEQFF.

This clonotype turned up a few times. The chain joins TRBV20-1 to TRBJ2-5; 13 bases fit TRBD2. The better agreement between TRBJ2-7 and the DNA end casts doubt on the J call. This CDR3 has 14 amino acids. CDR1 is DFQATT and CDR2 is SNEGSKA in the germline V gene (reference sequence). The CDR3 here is CSTPGTSGKDEQYF. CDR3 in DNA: TGCAGTACCCCGGGGACTAGCGGGAAGGACGAGCAGTACTTC.

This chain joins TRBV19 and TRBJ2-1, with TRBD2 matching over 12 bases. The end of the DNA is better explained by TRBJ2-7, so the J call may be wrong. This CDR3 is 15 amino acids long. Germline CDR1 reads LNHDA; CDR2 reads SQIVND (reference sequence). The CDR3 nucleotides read TGTGCCAGTAGGGATCTAGCGGGAGGGACCTACGAGCAGTACTTC. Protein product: CASRDLAGGTYEQYF.

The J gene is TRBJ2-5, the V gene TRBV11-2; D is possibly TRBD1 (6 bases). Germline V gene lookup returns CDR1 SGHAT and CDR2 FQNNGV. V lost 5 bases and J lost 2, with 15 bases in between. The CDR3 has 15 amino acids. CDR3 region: CASSLPGTYQETQYF. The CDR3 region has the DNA TGTGCCAGCAGCCTCCCCGGGACATATCAAGAGACCCAGTACTTC.

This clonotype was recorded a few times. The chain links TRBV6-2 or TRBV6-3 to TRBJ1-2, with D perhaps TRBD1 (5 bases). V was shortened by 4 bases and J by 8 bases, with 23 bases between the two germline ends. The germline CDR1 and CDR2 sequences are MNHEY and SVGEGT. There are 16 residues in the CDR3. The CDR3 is CASSSYGTNLNRGYTF. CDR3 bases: TGTGCCAGCAGTTCTTACGGGACGAACCTAAATAGAGGCTACACCTTC.

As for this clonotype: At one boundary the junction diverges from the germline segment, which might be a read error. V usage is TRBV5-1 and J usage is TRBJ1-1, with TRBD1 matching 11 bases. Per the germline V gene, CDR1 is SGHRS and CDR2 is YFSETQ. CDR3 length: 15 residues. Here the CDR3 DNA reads TGCACCAGCAGCCTTAGGACAGGGGGCGCGGCTGAAGCTTTCTTT. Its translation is CTSSLRTGGAAEAFF.

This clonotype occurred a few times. CDR3 sequence: CASSLAGQRDDNEQFF. In DNA, the CDR3 is TGTGCCAGCAGCTTAGCCGGACAGCGGGACGACAATGAGCAGTTCTTC. The chain couples TRBV7-2 to TRBJ2-5, with D maybe TRBD2 (7 bases). The better agreement between TRBJ2-1 and the DNA end casts doubt on the J call. This CDR3 contains 16 residues. Germline values: CDR1 SGHTA, CDR2 FQGNSA.

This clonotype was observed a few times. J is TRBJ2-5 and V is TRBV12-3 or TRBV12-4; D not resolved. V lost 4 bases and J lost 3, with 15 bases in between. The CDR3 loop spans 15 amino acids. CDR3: CASSYTPNPEETQYF. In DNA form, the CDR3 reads TGTGCCAGCAGTTACACACCCAATCCGGAAGAGACCCAGTACTTC.

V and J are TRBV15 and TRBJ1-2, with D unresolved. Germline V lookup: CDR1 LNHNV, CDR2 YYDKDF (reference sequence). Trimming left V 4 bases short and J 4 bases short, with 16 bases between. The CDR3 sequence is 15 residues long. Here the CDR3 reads CATSKMTPEVYGYTF. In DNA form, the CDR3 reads TGTGCCACCAGCAAGATGACCCCGGAAGTCTATGGCTACACCTTC.